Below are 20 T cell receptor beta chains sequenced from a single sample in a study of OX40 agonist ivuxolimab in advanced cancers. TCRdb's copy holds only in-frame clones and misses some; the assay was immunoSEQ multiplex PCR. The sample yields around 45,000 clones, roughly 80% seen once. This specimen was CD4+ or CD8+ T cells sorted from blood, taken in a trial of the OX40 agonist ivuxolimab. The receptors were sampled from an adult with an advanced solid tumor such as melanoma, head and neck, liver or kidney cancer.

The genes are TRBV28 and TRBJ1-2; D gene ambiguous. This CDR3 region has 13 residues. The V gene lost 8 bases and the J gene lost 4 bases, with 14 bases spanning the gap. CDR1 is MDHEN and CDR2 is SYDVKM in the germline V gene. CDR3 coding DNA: TGTGCCAGCCGGGCGCAAGTATCCTATGGCTACACCTTC. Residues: CASRAQVSYGYTF.

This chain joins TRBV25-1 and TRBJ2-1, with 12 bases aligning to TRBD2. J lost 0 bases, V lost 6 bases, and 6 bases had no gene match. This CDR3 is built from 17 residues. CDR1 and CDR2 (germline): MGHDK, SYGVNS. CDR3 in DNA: TGTGCCAGCAGCGGGACTAGCGGGTCTAGCTCCTACAATGAGCAGTTCTTC. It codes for CASSGTSGSSSYNEQFF. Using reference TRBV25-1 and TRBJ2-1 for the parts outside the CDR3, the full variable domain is EADIYQTPRYLVIGTGKKITLECSQTMGHDKMYWYQQDPGMELHLIHYSYGVNSTEKGDLSSESTVSRIRTEHFPLTLESARPSHTSQYLCASSGTSGSSSYNEQFFGPGTRLTVL.

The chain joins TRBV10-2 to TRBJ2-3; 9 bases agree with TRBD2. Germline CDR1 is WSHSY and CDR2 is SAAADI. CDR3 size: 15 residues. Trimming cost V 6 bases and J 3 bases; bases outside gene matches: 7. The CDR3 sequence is CASRWSSGSTDTQYF. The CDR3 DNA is TGCGCCAGCAGGTGGAGTAGCGGGAGTACAGATACGCAGTATTTT.

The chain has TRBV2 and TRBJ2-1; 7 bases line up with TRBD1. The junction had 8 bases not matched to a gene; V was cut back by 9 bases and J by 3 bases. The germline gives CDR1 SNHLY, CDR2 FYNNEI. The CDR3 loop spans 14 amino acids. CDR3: CASSTGIFYNEQFF. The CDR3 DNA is TGTGCCAGTTCGACAGGGATCTTCTACAATGAGCAGTTCTTC.

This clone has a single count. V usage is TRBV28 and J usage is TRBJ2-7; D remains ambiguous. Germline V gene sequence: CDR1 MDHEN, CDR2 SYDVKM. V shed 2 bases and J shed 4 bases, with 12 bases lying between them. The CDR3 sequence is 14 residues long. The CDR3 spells CASSLPQPVYEQYF. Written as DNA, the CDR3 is TGTGCCAGCAGTTTACCTCAACCAGTTTACGAGCAGTACTTC.

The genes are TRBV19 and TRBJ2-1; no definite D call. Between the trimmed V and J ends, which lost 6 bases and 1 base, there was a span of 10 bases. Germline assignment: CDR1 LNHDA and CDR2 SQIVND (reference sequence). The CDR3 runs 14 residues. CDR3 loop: CASSLDASYNEQFF. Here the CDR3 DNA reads TGTGCCAGTAGCTTAGATGCTTCCTACAATGAGCAGTTCTTC.

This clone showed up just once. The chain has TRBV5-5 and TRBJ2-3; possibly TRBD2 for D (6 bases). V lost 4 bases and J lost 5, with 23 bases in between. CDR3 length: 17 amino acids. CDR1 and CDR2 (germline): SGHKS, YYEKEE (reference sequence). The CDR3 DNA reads TGTGCCAGCAGCCAGCCGGCCTCGACTAGGGCCGGAGATACGCAGTATTTT. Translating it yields CASSQPASTRAGDTQYF.

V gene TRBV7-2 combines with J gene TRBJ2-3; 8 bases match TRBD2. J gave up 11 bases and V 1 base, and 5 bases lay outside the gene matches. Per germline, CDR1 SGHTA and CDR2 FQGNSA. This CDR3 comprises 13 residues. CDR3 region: CASSLVLAGQQYF. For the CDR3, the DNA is TGTGCCAGCAGCTTAGTGTTAGCGGGACAGCAGTATTTT.

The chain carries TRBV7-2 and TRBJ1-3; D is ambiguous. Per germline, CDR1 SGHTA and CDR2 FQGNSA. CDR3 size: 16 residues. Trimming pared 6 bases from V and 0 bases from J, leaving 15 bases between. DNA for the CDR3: TGTGCCAGCAGACCTTCAGGCCTGAGCTCTGGAAACACCATATATTTT. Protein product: CASRPSGLSSGNTIYF.

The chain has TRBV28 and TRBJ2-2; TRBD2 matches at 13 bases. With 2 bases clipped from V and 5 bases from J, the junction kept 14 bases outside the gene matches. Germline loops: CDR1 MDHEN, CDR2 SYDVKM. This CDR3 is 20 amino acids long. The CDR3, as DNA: TGTGCCAGCAGTTTAGACCCGACGGGACTAGCGGGATTGAGGACCGGGGAGCTGTTTTTT. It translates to CASSLDPTGLAGLRTGELFF.

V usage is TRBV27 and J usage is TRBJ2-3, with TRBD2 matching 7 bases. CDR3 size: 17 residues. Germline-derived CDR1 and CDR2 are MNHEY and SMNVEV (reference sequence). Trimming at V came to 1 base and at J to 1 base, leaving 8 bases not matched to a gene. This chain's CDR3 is CASSLWGGRGGTDTQYF. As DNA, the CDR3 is TGTGCCAGCAGTTTATGGGGCGGGAGAGGGGGCACAGATACGCAGTATTTT.

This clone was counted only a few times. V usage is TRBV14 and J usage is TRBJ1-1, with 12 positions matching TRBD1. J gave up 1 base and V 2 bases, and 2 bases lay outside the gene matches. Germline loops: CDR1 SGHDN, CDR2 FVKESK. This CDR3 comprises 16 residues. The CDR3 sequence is CASSQPGQGANTEAFF. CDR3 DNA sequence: TGTGCCAGCAGCCAACCGGGACAGGGGGCGAACACTGAAGCTTTCTTT.

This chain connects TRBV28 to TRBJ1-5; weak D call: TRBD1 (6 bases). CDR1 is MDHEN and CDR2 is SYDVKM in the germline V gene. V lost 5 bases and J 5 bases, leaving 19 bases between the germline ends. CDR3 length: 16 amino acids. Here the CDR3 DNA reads TGTGCCAGCAGTCTTCCTTCCTCAGGGGCTCATCAGCCCCAGCATTTT. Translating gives CASSLPSSGAHQPQHF.

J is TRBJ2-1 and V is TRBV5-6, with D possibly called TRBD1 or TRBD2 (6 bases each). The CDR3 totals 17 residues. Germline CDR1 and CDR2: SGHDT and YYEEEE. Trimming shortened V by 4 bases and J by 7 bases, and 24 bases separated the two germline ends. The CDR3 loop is CASSRWGDIGPSNEQFF. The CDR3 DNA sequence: TGTGCCAGCAGCCGGTGGGGGGACATCGGCCCGTCTAATGAGCAGTTCTTC.

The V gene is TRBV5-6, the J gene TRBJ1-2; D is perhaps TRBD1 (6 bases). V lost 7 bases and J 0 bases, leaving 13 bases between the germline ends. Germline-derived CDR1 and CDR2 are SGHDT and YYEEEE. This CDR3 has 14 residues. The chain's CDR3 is CASGTGSANYGYTF. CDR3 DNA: TGTGCCAGCGGTACAGGGTCTGCTAACTATGGCTACACCTTC. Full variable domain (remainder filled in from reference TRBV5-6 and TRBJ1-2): DAGVTQSPTHLIKTRGQQVTLRCSPKSGHDTVSWYQQALGQGPQFIFQYYEEEERQRGNFPDRFSGHQFPNYSSELNVNALLLGDSALYLCASGTGSANYGYTFGSGTRLTVV.

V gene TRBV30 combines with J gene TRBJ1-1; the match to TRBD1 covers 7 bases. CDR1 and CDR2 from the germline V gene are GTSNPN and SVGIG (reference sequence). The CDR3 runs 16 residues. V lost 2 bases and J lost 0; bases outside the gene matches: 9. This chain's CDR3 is CAWSQADRVLNTEAFF. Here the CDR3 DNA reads TGTGCCTGGAGTCAGGCCGACAGGGTGCTGAACACTGAAGCTTTCTTT. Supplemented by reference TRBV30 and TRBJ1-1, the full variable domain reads SQTIHQWPATLVQPVGSPLSLECTVEGTSNPNLYWYRQAAGRGLQLLFYSVGIGQISSEVPQNLSASRPQDRQFILSSKKLLLSDSGFYLCAWSQADRVLNTEAFFGQGTRLTVV.

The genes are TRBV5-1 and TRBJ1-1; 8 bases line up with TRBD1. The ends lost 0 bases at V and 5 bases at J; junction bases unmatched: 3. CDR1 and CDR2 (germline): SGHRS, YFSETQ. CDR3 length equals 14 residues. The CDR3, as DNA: TGCGCCAGCAGCTTGGGTCAGGGGGCGACTGAAGCTTTCTTT. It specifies CASSLGQGATEAFF.

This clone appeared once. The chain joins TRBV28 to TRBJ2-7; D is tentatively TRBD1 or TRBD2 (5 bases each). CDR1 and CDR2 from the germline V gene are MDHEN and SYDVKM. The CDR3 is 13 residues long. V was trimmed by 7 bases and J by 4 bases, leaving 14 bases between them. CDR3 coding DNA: TGTGCCAGCAACCCAGGGAGTGGTTACGAGCAGTACTTC. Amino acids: CASNPGSGYEQYF.

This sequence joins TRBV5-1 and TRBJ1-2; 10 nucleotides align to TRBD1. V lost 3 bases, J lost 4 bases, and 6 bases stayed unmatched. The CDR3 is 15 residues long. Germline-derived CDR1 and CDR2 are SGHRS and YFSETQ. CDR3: CASSWDRGGGYGYTF. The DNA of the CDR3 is TGCGCCAGCAGCTGGGACAGGGGTGGCGGCTATGGCTACACCTTC.

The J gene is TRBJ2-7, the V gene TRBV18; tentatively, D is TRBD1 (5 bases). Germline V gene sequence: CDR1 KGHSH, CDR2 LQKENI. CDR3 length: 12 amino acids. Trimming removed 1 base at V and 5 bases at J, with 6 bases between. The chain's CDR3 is CASSPQGNEQYF. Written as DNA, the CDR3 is TGTGCCAGCTCACCACAGGGGAACGAGCAGTACTTC.